This T cell receptor beta chain was obtained from a study of shared clonotypes between healthy human individuals. Per germline, CDR1 SGHNT and CDR2 YYREEE (reference sequence). The CDR3 loop spans 16 amino acids. The trim removed 4 bases at V and 4 bases at J, leaving 9 bases unmatched. Regarding the study as a whole: Among donors, sharing of clonotypes was expected to be affected by sequencing depth.

Deep-level running was used for the assay. Data came from immunoSEQ multiplex PCR; TCRdb stores just in-frame clones and leaves some out. The sample lists roughly 2.6 million clones, roughly 92% seen once, with 0.14% in the top ten. To note about this clone: Its target is not known.

Sequenced input: naive CD4+ T cells sorted from blood. Subset here: CD45RA+ positively selected. This sequence was found in a man aged 18 to 30 in good health. This rearrangement joins TRBV5-4 to TRBJ2-5; 11 bases are a match to TRBD1. The CDR3 here is CASSSAGTGGRETQYF. CDR3 bases: TGTGCCAGCAGCAGTGCCGGGACAGGGGGAAGAGAGACCCAGTACTTC.